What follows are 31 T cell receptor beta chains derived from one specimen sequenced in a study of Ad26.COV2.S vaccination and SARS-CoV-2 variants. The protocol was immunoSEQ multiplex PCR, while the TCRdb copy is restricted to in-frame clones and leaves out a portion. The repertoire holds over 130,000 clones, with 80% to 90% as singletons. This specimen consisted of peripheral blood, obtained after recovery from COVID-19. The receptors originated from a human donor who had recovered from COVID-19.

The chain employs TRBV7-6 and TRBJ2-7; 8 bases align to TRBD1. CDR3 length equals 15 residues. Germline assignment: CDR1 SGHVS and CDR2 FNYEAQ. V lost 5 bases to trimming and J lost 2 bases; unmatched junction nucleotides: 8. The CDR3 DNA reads TGTGCCAGCAGCACATCACAGGGGGGACCCTACGAGCAGTACTTC. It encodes CASSTSQGGPYEQYF.

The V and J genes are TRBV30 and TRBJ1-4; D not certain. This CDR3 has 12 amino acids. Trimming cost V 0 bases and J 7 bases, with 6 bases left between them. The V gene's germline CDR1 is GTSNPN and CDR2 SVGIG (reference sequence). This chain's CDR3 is CAWSVTSEKLFF. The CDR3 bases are TGTGCCTGGAGTGTTACCAGTGAAAAACTGTTTTTT.

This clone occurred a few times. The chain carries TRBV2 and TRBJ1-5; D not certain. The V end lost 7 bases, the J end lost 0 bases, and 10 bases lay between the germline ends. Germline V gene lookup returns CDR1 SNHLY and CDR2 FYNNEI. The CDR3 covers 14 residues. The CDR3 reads CASKVGLSNQPQHF. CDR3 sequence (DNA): TGTGCCAGCAAGGTAGGGCTTAGCAATCAGCCCCAGCATTTT.

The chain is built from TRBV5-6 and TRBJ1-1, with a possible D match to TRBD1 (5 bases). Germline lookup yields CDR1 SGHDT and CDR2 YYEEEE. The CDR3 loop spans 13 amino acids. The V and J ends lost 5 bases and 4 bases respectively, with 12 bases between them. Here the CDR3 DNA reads TGTGCCAGCAGGGGGGGTCGGAGCACTGAAGCTTTCTTT. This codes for CASRGGRSTEAFF.

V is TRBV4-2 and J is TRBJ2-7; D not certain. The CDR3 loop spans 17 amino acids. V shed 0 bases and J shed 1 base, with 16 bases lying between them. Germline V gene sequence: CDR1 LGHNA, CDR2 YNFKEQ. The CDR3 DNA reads TGTGCCAGCAGCCAAGATATCGGGTTTCTGAGTTCCTACGAGCAGTACTTC. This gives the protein CASSQDIGFLSSYEQYF.

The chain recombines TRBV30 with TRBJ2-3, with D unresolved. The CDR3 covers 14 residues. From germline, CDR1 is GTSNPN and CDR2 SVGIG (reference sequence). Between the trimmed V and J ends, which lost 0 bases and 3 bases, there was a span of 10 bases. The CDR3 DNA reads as TGTGCCTGGAGTGTACGGGTCTCGACAGATACGCAGTATTTT. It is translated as CAWSVRVSTDTQYF.

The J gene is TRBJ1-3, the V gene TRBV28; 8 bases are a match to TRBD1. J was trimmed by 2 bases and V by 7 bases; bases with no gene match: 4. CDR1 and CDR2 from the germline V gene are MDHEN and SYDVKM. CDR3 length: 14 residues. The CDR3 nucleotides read TGTGCCAGCATAACAGGGGGGACTGGAAACACCATATATTTT. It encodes CASITGGTGNTIYF. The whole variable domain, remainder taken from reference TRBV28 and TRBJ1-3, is DVKVTQSSRYLVKRTGEKVFLECVQDMDHENMFWYRQDPGLGLRLIYFSYDVKMKEKGDIPEGYSVSREKKERFSLILESASTNQTSMYLCASITGGTGNTIYFGEGSWLTVV.

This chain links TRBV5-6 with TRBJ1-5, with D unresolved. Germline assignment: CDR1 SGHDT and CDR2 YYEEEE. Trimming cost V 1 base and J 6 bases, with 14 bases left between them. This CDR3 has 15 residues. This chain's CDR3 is CASSLYSTQSQPQHF. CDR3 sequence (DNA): TGTGCCAGCAGCTTGTATAGCACGCAGAGTCAGCCCCAGCATTTT.

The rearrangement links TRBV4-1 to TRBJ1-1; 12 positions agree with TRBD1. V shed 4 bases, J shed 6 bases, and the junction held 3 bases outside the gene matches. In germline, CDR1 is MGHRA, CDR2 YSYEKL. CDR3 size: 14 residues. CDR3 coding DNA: TGCGCCAGCAGCCGGGGACAGGGGGCCGCTGAAGCTTTCTTT. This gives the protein CASSRGQGAAEAFF.

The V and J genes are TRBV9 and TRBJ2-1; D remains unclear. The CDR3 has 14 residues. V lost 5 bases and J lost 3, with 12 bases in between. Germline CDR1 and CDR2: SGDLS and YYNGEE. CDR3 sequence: CASSRQFRYNEQFF. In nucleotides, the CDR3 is TGTGCCAGCAGTCGACAATTTCGCTACAATGAGCAGTTCTTC.

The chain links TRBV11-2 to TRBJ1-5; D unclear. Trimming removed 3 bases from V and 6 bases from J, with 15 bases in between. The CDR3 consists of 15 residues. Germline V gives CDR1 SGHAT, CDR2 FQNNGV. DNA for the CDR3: TGTGCCAGCAGCTTTTCCCCTGACCTCGGTCAGCCCCAGCATTTT. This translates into CASSFSPDLGQPQHF.

The CDR3 DNA reads as TGTGCCAGCAGCCGGTCGAGCTCCTATAATTCACCCCTCCACTTT. Protein: CASSRSSSYNSPLHF. This chain joins TRBV27 and TRBJ1-6; no firm D call. The CDR3 spans 15 residues. Germline values: CDR1 MNHEY, CDR2 SMNVEV (reference sequence). V dropped 6 bases and J dropped 0 bases, with 9 bases sitting between them.

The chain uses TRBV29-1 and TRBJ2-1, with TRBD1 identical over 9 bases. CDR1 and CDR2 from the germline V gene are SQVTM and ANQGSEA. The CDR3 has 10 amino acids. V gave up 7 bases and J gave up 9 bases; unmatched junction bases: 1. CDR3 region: CSAGQGEQFF. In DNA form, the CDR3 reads TGCAGCGCGGGACAGGGTGAGCAGTTCTTC.

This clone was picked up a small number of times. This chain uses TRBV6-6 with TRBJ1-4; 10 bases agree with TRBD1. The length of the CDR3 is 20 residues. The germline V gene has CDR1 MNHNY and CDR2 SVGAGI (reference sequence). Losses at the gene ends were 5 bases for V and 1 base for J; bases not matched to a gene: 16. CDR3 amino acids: CASSQLFAGTGAGTNEKLFF. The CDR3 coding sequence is TGTGCCAGCAGTCAGCTCTTTGCCGGGACAGGGGCAGGAACTAATGAAAAACTGTTTTTT.

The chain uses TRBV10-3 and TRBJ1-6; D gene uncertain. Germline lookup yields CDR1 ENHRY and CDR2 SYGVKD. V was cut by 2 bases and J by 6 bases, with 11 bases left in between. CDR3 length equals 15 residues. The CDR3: CAISEMVEVNSPLHF. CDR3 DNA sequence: TGTGCCATCAGTGAGATGGTAGAGGTTAATTCACCCCTCCACTTT.

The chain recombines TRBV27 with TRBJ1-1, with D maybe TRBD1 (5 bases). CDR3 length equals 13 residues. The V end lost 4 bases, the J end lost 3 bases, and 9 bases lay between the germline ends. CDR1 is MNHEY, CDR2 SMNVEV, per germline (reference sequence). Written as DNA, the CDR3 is TGTGCCAGCAGTTGGGGCCCGGACACTGAAGCTTTCTTT. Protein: CASSWGPDTEAFF.

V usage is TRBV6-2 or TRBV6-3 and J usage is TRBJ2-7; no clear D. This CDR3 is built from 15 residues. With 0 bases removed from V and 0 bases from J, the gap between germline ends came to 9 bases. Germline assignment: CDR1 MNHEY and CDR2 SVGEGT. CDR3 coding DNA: TGTGCCAGCAGTTACTCGCCCCTAGGCTCCTACGAGCAGTACTTC. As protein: CASSYSPLGSYEQYF.

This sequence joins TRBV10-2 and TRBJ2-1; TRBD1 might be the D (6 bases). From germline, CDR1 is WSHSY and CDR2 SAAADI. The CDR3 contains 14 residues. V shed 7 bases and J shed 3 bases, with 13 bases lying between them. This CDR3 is CASTPGHIYNEQFF. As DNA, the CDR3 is TGCGCCAGCACTCCGGGACACATCTACAATGAGCAGTTCTTC.

In DNA, the CDR3 is TGTGCCAGCAGTTTAGACCGCAGGGTACCTGGCTACACCTTC. Translated, it gives CASSLDRRVPGYTF. This chain uses TRBV28 with TRBJ1-2; weak D call: TRBD1 (5 bases). V lost 2 bases and J 7 bases, leaving 14 bases between the germline ends. Germline loops: CDR1 MDHEN, CDR2 SYDVKM. CDR3 size: 14 residues.

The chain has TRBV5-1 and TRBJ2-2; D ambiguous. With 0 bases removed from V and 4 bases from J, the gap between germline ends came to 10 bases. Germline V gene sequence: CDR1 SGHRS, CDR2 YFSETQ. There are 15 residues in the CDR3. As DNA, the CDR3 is TGCGCCAGCAGCTTGGTAGGTGGCGGCACCGGGGAGCTGTTTTTT. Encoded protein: CASSLVGGGTGELFF.

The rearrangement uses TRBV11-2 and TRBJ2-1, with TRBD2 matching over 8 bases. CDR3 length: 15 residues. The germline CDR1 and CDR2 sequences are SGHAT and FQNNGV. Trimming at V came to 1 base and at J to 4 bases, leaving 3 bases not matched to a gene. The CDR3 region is CASSLVRGEYNEQFF. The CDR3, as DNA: TGTGCCAGCAGCTTAGTGCGGGGGGAGTACAATGAGCAGTTCTTC.

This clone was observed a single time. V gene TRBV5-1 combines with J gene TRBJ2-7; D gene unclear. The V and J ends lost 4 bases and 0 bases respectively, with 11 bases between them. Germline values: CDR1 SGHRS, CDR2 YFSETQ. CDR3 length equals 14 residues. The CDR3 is CASSPHQVSYEQYF. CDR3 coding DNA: TGCGCCAGCAGCCCCCACCAGGTCTCCTACGAGCAGTACTTC.

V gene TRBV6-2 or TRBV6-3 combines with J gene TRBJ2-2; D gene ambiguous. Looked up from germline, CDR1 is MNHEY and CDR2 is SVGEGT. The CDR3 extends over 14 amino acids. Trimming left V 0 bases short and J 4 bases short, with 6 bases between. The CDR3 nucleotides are TGTGCCAGCAGTTACTCTCCCCCCACCGGGGAGCTGTTTTTT. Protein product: CASSYSPPTGELFF.

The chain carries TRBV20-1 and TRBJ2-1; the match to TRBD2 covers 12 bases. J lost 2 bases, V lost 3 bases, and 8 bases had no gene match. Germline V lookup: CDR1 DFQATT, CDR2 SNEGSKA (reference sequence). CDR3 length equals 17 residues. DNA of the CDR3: TGCAGTGCTAGTAAAGGAGGACTAGCGGGGCCCTACAATGAGCAGTTCTTC. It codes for CSASKGGLAGPYNEQFF.

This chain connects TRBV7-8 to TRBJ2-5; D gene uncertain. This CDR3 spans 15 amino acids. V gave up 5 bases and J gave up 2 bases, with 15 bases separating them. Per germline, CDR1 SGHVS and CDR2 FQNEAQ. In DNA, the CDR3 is TGTGCCAGCAGCACCTACGGTGGGGTTCAAGAGACCCAGTACTTC. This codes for CASSTYGGVQETQYF.

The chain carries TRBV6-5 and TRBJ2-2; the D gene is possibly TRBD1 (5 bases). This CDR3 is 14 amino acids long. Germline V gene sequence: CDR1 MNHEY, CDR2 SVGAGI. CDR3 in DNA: TGTGCGACAACAGGTCTCATAAACACCGGGGAGCTGTTTTTT. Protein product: CATTGLINTGELFF.

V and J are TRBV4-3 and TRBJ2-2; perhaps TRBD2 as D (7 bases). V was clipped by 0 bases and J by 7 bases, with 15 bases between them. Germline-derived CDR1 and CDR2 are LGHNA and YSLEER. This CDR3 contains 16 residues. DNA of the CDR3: TGCGCCAGCAGCCAAGATCTGGCGGGGGCGTACGGGGAGCTGTTTTTT. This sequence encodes CASSQDLAGAYGELFF.

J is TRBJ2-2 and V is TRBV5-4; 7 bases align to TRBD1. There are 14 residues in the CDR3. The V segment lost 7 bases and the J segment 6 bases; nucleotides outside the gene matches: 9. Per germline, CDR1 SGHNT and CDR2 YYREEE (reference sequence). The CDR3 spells CASRDSLMPGELFF. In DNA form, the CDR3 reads TGTGCCAGCCGGGACAGTCTTATGCCCGGGGAGCTGTTTTTT. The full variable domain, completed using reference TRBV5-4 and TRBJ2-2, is ETGVTQSPTHLIKTRGQQVTLRCSSQSGHNTVSWYQQALGQGPQFIFQYYREEENGRGNFPPRFSGLQFPNYSSELNVNALELDDSALYLCASRDSLMPGELFFGEGSRLTVL.

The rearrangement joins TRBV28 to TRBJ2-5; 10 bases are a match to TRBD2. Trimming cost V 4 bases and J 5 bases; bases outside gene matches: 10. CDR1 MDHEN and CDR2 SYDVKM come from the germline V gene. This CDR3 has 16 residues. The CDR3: CASSSLAGVREETQYF. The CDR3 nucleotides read TGTGCCAGCAGTTCCCTAGCGGGGGTGAGGGAGGAGACCCAGTACTTC.

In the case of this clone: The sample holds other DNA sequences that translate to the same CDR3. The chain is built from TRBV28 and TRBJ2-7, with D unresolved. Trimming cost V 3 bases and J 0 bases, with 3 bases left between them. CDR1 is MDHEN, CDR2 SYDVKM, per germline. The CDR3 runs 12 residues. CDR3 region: CASSLVSYEQYF. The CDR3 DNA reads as TGTGCCAGCAGTTTGGTCTCCTACGAGCAGTACTTC. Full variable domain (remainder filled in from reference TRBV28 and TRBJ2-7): DVKVTQSSRYLVKRTGEKVFLECVQDMDHENMFWYRQDPGLGLRLIYFSYDVKMKEKGDIPEGYSVSREKKERFSLILESASTNQTSMYLCASSLVSYEQYFGPGTRLTVT.

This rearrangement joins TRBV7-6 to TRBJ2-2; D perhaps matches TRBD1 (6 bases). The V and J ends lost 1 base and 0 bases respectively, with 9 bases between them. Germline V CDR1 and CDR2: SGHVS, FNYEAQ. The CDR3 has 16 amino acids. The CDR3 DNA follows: TGTGCCAGCAGCTTAGAAGGGGGAACGAACACCGGGGAGCTGTTTTTT. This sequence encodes CASSLEGGTNTGELFF.